These T cell receptor beta chains were read from a single sample in a study of blood T cell repertoires in COVID-19. The table came from immunoSEQ multiplex PCR; TCRdb's copy has only in-frame clones and leaves some out. The sample holds 130,000 to 150,000 clones, about four fifths seen once. The source material was peripheral blood. All receptors derive from a human donor with acute or convalescent COVID-19. The donor label of this sample is uncertain. Each CDR3 is given with its conserved first and last residue. D genes are given only for firm matches. Clone size appears in some rows only: once, few, many, or a class for an expanded clone.

TRBJ1-3,14,TRBV27,TRBD1,.,TGTGCCAGCATCGCGACAGGGGGCGGAAACACCATATATTTT,CASIATGGGNTIYF
TRBJ1-6,15,TRBV11-2,TRBD1,many,TGTGCCAGCAGCTTAATGGACAGGGGGAATTCACCCCTCCACTTT,CASSLMDRGNSPLHF
TRBJ1-3,13,TRBV29-1,.,.,TGCAGCGTCCACCGGGGATCCGGAAACACCATATATTTT,CSVHRGSGNTIYF
TRBJ2-1,15,TRBV10-1,TRBD1,.,TGCGCCAGCGCCGGGACAGGTCTCGGAGACAATGAGCAGTTCTTC,CASAGTGLGDNEQFF
TRBJ2-7,16,TRBV27,TRBD1,.,TGTGCCAGCAGTTTATATGGCCCTACAGGGGTCGGGGAGCAGTACTTC,CASSLYGPTGVGEQYF
TRBJ1-5,13,TRBV13,.,.,TGTGCCAGCAGCTTCAAGAGGGACACGCCCCAGCATTTT,CASSFKRDTPQHF
TRBJ1-3,15,TRBV14,.,few,TGTGCCAGCAGCCAAGCGGTGAACTCTGGAAACACCATATATTTT,CASSQAVNSGNTIYF
TRBJ1-3,14,TRBV9,.,.,TGTGCCAGCAGCCCTCGACAGGCTGGAAACACCATATATTTT,CASSPRQAGNTIYF
TRBJ1-5,15,TRBV27,.,.,TGTGCCAGCAGTTTATTCGGGGGGAGGGATCAGCCCCAGCATTTT,CASSLFGGRDQPQHF
TRBJ1-1,15,TRBV7-6,.,.,TGTGCCAGCAGCTTAGGGGGGGGGCGCCTCACTGAAGCTTTCTTT,CASSLGGGRLTEAFF
TRBJ1-6,11,TRBV5-5,TRBD1,few,TGTGCCAGCAGCGCCGACAGGGCCCTCCACTTT,CASSADRALHF
TRBJ1-5,14,TRBV24-1,.,.,TGTGCCACCAGTGTACAGGGTGACAATCAGCCCCAGCATTTT,CATSVQGDNQPQHF
TRBJ2-2,12,TRBV2,.,.,TGTGCCAGCAGTACCGGGACCGGGGAGCTGTTTTTT,CASSTGTGELFF
TRBJ2-7,16,TRBV19,TRBD2,.,TGTGCCAGTAGTATAGAGGCTAGCGGGGGGATCTACGAGCAGTACTTC,CASSIEASGGIYEQYF
TRBJ1-2,14,TRBV5-6,.,.,TGTGCCAGCAGCGCATTGGGGGGTAACTATGGCTACACCTTC,CASSALGGNYGYTF
TRBJ1-6,15,TRBV2,TRBD1,.,TGTGCCAGCAGTCCGGGACAGGGTTTGCATTCACCCCTCCACTTT,CASSPGQGLHSPLHF
TRBJ2-7,17,TRBV11-2,TRBD2,.,TGTGCCAGCAGCAGTCTCGGGGCGGGGGGTCCGGACTACGAGCAGTACTTC,CASSSLGAGGPDYEQYF
TRBJ1-3,13,TRBV7-8,.,few,TGTGCCAGCAGCTTAGGAGGTCCGAACACCATATATTTT,CASSLGGPNTIYF
TRBJ1-1,14,TRBV11-2,.,.,TGTGCCAGCAGCTTAGTCGAGGGTCAGACTGAAGCTTTCTTT,CASSLVEGQTEAFF
TRBJ1-2,15,TRBV27,.,.,TGTGCCAGCAGGGCGACAGGAAAGACTAACTATGGCTACACCTTC,CASRATGKTNYGYTF
TRBJ1-4,14,TRBV3-1/TRBV3-2,.,.,TGTGCCAGCAGCAGAGGAGCAACTAATGAAAAACTGTTTTTT,CASSRGATNEKLFF
TRBJ1-2,12,TRBV29-1,TRBD1,.,TGCAGCGTTGAGGACAGGGGTGGAGGCTACACCTTC,CSVEDRGGGYTF
TRBJ2-7,13,TRBV5-1,.,.,TGCGCCAGCAGCTTTCGGGGTGGGAACGAGCAGTACTTC,CASSFRGGNEQYF
TRBJ1-1,14,TRBV19,.,few,TGTGCCAGTACCCCCGGAGGGGTGAACACTGAAGCTTTCTTT,CASTPGGVNTEAFF
TRBJ2-7,15,TRBV7-9,TRBD1,.,TGTGCCAGCAGCTCCGTCACAGGGGGAGCCTACGAGCAGTACTTC,CASSSVTGGAYEQYF
TRBJ2-5,17,TRBV6-1,.,.,TGTGCCAGCAGTGAACTCCCGGACGCGGGGTACCAAGAGACCCAGTACTTC,CASSELPDAGYQETQYF